This T cell receptor beta chain was observed in a study of blood T cell repertoires in COVID-19. The wider study: The United States, Italy and Spain supplied acute and convalescent COVID-19 samples. PBMCs, B-cell-depleted T cells, or T cells provided the cDNA or gDNA that made up the material.

As processed by the authors: For nucleated cells, counts were estimated from reference gene primer amplification. Here immunoSEQ multiplex PCR was the method, and the copy in TCRdb shows in-frame clones only, minus some. The DNA gave D and trimming, while V, J and clone size come from that table. This table holds fewer than 300,000 clones, around 83% found once. Trimming took off 9 bases at V and 3 bases at J, with 17 bases between the two ends. Germline lookup yields CDR1 MNHEY and CDR2 SMNVEV (reference sequence). The length of the CDR3 is 14 residues. The chain uses TRBV27 and TRBJ2-5, with D maybe TRBD1 (5 bases). Sequenced input: peripheral blood. This receptor was taken from a man at least 80 years old with acute or convalescent COVID-19. The CDR3 here is CARSDRSKKETQYF. The CDR3 DNA sequence: TGTGCCAGGTCCGACAGATCTAAGAAAGAGACCCAGTACTTC.